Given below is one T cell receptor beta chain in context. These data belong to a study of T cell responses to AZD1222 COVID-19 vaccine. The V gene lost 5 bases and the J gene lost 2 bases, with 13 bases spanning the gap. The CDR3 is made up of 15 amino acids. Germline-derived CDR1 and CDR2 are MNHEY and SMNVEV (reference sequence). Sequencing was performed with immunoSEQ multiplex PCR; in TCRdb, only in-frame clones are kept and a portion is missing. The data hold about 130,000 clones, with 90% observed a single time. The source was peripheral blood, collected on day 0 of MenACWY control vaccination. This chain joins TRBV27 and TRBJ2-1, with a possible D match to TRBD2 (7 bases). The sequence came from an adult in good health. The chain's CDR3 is CASSPWGGPYNEQFF. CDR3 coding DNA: TGTGCCAGCAGTCCTTGGGGGGGCCCCTACAATGAGCAGTTCTTC.